The subject of this entry is one T cell receptor beta chain. The data are from a study of cytomegalovirus exposure and HLA in healthy donors. PCR primers comprised 60 Vbeta and 13 Jbeta primers. Assay used: immunoSEQ multiplex PCR; TCRdb lists only in-frame clones, some missing. Of 75,000 to 95,000 clones in the sample, roughly 63% are singletons; the top ten hold 2.7%. This TCR was sampled from a middle-aged man in good health and CMV-seronegative. Input material: PBMCs.

The CDR3 loop is CASSLIRDTDTQYF. The CDR3 DNA reads as TGTGCCAGCAGCTTGATCCGGGATACAGATACGCAGTATTTT. The chain recombines TRBV5-4 with TRBJ2-3; D perhaps matches TRBD2 (5 bases). Germline CDR1 is SGHNT and CDR2 is YYREEE (reference sequence). The CDR3 is made up of 14 amino acids. The V and J ends lost 1 base and 3 bases respectively, with 9 bases between them.